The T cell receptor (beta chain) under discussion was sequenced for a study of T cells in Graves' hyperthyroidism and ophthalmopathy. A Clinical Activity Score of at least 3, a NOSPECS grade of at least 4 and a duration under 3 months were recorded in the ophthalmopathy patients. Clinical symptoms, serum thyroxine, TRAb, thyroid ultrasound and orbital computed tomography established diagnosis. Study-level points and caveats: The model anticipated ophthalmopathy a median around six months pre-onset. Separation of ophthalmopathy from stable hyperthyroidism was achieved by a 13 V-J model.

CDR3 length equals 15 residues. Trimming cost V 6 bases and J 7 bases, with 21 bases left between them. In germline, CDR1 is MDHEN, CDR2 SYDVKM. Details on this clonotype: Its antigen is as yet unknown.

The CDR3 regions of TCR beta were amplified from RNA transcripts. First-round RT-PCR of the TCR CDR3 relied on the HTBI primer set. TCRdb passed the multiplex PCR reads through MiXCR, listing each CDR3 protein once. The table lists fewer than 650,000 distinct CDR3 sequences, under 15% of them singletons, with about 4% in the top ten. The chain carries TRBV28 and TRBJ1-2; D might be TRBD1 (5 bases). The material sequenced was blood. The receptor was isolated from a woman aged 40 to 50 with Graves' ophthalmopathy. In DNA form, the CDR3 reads TGTGCCAGCAGGGCGGGGGGTTTCTACTATGGTGGCTACACCTTC. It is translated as CASRAGGFYYGGYTF.